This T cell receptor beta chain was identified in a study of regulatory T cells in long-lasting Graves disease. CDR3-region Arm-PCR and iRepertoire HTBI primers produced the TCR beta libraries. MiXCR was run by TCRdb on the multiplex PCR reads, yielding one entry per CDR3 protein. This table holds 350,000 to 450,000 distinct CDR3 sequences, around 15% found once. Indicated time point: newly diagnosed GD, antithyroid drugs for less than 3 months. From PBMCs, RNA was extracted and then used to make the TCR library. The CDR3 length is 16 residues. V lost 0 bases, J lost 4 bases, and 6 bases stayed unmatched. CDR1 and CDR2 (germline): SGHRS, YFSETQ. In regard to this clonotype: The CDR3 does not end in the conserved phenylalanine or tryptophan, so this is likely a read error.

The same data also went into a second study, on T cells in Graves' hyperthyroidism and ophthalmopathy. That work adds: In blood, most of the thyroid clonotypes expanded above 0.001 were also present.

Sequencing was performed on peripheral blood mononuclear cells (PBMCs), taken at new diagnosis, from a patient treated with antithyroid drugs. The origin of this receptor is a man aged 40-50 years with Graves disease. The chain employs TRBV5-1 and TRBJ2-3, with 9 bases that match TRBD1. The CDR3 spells CASSLAGTGHADTQYL. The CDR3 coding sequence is TGCGCCAGCAGCTTGGCCGGGACAGGGCACGCAGATACGCAGTATCTT.